The clone carrying this TCR beta chain was detected a few times. Its target is unknown. The data derive from a study of CD8+ T cells in alopecia areata. Across the whole study: Tofacitinib ran 6 to 18 months, followed by 6 months off drug.

This CDR3 is 13 amino acids long. The ends were cut back, 4 bases at V and 7 bases at J, with 12 bases in the middle. From germline, CDR1 is SGDLS and CDR2 YYNGEE. cDNA reverse transcribed from extracted RNA served as the sequencing template. Sequenced by immunoSEQ multiplex PCR; TCRdb stores in-frame clones only, minus some. The sample gives roughly 250,000 clones, approximately 61% of which show up once; approximately 1.2% is in the top ten. Collection of lesional scalp punch biopsies and peripheral blood was performed in alopecia areata patients. PBMCs yielded sorted CD4+ and CD8+ T cells. Broader study findings: Higher clonality and more expanded CD8+ clones appeared in lesional than normal scalp.

The sample consisted of CD4+ T cells sorted from blood, taken at week 0. The source is a human donor with alopecia areata. This chain joins TRBV9 and TRBJ1-5; D not certain. CDR3 loop: CASSLSERQPQHF. DNA for the CDR3: TGTGCCAGCAGCCTTTCTGAGAGGCAGCCCCAGCATTTT.